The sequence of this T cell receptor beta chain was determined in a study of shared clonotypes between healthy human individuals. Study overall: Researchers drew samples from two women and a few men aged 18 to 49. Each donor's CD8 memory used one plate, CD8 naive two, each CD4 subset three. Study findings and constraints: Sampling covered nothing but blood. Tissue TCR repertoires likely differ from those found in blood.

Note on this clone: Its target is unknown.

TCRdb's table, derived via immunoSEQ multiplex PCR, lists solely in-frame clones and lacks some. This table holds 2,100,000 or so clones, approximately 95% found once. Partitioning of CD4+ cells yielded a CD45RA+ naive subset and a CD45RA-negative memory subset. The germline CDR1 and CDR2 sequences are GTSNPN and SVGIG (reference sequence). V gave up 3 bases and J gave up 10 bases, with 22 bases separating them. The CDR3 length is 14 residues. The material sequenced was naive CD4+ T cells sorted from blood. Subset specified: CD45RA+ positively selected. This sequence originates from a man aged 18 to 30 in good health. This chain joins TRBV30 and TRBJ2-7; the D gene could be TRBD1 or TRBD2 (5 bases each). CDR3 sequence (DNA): TGTGCCTGGAGCCCTCTCCGGGACCCCCGATACCAGTACTTC. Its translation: CAWSPLRDPRYQYF.